Detailed here is one T cell receptor (beta chain). The specificity of this receptor is unknown. Within one base of it there is no much larger clone, and no base qualities were kept. Spanning cysteine to phenylalanine, the CDR3 consists of 14 amino acids. Only CDR3 DNA remains: 42 bases, in frame from the first base. CDR1 and CDR2, looked up from the germline V gene, are MNHEY and SVGEGT. After removal of 4 bases from V and 9 bases from J, the junction retains 4 bases not matched to a gene. These data belong to a study of blood T cell repertoires in COVID-19 (TCRdb year 2020). Study-level background: Collaborator samples came from the United States, Italy and Spain and covered acute and convalescent phases of COVID-19. The prospective study material was composed of cDNA or gDNA derived from T cells, B-cell-depleted T cells, or PBMCs. Deeply sampled blood TCRbeta repertoires from subjects exposed to, actively infected with, or recovered from COVID-19 were included in the dataset. The repertoires were made available in a free public database intended to serve as a resource for research on the immune response to SARS-CoV-2. Samples came from the ongoing ImmuneRACE study (first 160 participants) plus 1,254 subjects from 6 global collaborators. Nearly every sample came with metadata listing a de-identified subject ID, COVID-19 status, age in years and sex. Where HLA class I and class II types were available, the types were taken from metadata supplied by the sample provider, not from assay-based typing.

TCRbeta CDR3 regions were amplified from genomic DNA by means of the immunoSEQ Assay, a bias-controlled multiplex PCR. In the paper's pipeline: The number of nucleated cells in each sample was estimated from the amplification of reference gene primers within the assay. To quantify the absolute abundance of each unique TCRbeta CDR3 rearrangement, sequence reads were collapsed and filtered. For each sample, productive Simpson clonality was calculated as the square root of Simpson's diversity index over productive rearrangements. TCRdb mirrors the immuneACCESS table, restricted to in-frame sequences. Some clones are absent from its copies; in checked studies, under half trace to an unresolved V gene, and the reason for the others is unknown. V and J calls and clone size are given by that table; D and trimming were obtained from the DNA. The sample table contains tens of thousands of clones; only one count was recorded for roughly 83% of them. Roughly a tenth of the sample goes to the ten largest clones.

Study-wide findings and limitations: The quantity of clinical and demographic metadata differed by source and by participant and was supplied without curation.

One collaborating source in Seattle enrolled patients while the patients were actively infected and followed the patients over time throughout the course of disease. Whole blood was collected in K2EDTA tubes by collaborating institutions according to the institutions' own protocols. Collaborator samples were shipped for TCRbeta analysis as frozen whole blood, isolated PBMCs, or DNA extracted from either sample type. The rearrangement joined TRBV6-2 or TRBV6-3 to TRBJ2-1, with 12 middle bases fitting TRBD2. Specimen: peripheral blood. This TCR was sampled from a man in his fifties with COVID-19, enrolled during active disease. The CDR3 protein is CASSSSGRAIEQFF. The DNA is TGTGCCAGCAGTTCTAGCGGGAGGGCGATTGAGCAGTTCTTC.